This record looks at one TCR beta chain sequence and its context. The antigen remains unidentified. These data come from a study of cytomegalovirus exposure and HLA in healthy donors. The wider study: An earlier analysis identified 95 million to 120 million unique TCR beta sequences in approximately 190 million T cells.

Study outcomes and limitations: Accurate prediction of most subjects' HLA-A and HLA-B alleles from TCR beta sequences was reported. A later analysis linked a missense variant in DCLRE1C to the trimming of TCR beta V and J genes. It was in a later analysis that TCR association rates were seen to vary by HLA locus, highest for DRB1 and lowest for HLA-C.

The primer mix had 60 Vbeta and 13 Jbeta primers. TCRdb's copy holds only in-frame clones and misses some; the assay was immunoSEQ multiplex PCR. The sample carries about 170,000 clones, roughly 80% recorded once. The V gene's germline CDR1 is SGHTA and CDR2 FQGNSA. V trimming: 5 bases; J trimming: 5 bases; junction bases outside the gene matches: 14. The CDR3 contains 18 residues. Material: PBMCs. The clonotype comes from a woman aged 50 to 65 in good health and CMV-seropositive. The rearrangement links TRBV7-2 to TRBJ2-2, with 10 positions matching TRBD1. CDR3 sequence (DNA): TGTGCCAGCAGCCCATTACGCCGGGACAGGGGAAAGACCGGGGAGCTGTTTTTT. Translating gives CASSPLRRDRGKTGELFF.